These 19 T cell receptor beta chains originate from one sample sequenced in a study of blood T cell dynamics during melanoma immunotherapy. Documented time point: week 3, after first cycle of checkpoint inhibitor. TCRdb keeps only in-frame clones here, not all; method: immunoSEQ multiplex PCR. This repertoire shows some 15,000 clones, around 90% found once; its top ten account for around 0.99%. The source material was blood, sampled from a patient treated with checkpoint blockade. These receptor sequences come from a human donor with melanoma.

The V gene is TRBV7-8, the J gene TRBJ2-1, with 7 bases identical to TRBD2. The CDR3 runs to 17 residues. CDR1 and CDR2 from the germline V gene are SGHVS and FQNEAQ. Trimming removed 2 bases from V and 0 bases from J; junction bases left unmatched: 7. CDR3 DNA sequence: TGTGCCAGCAGCTTAAGGGAGCGGGGAAGCTCCTACAATGAGCAGTTCTTC. Amino acids: CASSLRERGSSYNEQFF.

The J gene is TRBJ2-5, the V gene TRBV7-2; TRBD1 matches at 7 bases. Germline V CDR1 and CDR2: SGHTA, FQGNSA. V lost 5 bases to trimming and J lost 3 bases; unmatched junction nucleotides: 6. CDR3 length equals 14 residues. CDR3 residues: CASSPGTAKETQYF. The CDR3 DNA reads TGTGCCAGCAGCCCCGGGACAGCTAAAGAGACCCAGTACTTC.

CDR3 region: CASSIIGAANTEAFF. The CDR3 DNA sequence: TGTGCCAGTAGTATTATAGGTGCAGCGAACACTGAAGCTTTCTTT. V usage is TRBV19 and J usage is TRBJ1-1; no clear D. Germline lookup yields CDR1 LNHDA and CDR2 SQIVND (reference sequence). V was cut by 3 bases and J by 1 base, with 12 bases left in between. The length of the CDR3 is 15 residues.

The chain couples TRBV2 to TRBJ2-3, with 7 bases that match TRBD2. The CDR3 extends over 14 amino acids. The junction had 7 bases not matched to a gene; V was cut back by 7 bases and J by 3 bases. In germline, CDR1 is SNHLY, CDR2 FYNNEI. DNA of the CDR3: TGTGCCAGCATGGGGGGGGTCAAAACAGATACGCAGTATTTT. It is translated as CASMGGVKTDTQYF.

J is TRBJ2-1 and V is TRBV27; TRBD2 is a possible D gene (6 bases). This CDR3 region has 12 residues. V shed 2 bases and J shed 15 bases, with 14 bases lying between them. The germline CDR1 and CDR2 sequences are MNHEY and SMNVEV (reference sequence). CDR3 protein: CASSLPAGRWFF. DNA for the CDR3: TGTGCCAGCAGTTTACCTGCGGGGAGGTGGTTCTTC.

This chain links TRBV19 with TRBJ2-3, with D perhaps TRBD2 (6 bases). Trimming removed 2 bases at V and 6 bases at J, with 18 bases between. The CDR3 loop spans 16 amino acids. Per germline, CDR1 LNHDA and CDR2 SQIVND (reference sequence). CDR3 sequence: CASSIRLAPSDDTQYF. In DNA form, the CDR3 reads TGTGCCAGTAGTATAAGGCTAGCGCCCTCCGATGATACGCAGTATTTT.

This chain joins TRBV7-3 and TRBJ1-6; 8 bases are a match to TRBD1. This CDR3 contains 14 residues. V lost 3 bases to trimming and J lost 7 bases; unmatched junction nucleotides: 2. CDR1 is SGHTA, CDR2 FQGTGA, per germline. CDR3 amino acids: CASSFQGANSPLHF. The CDR3, as DNA: TGTGCCAGCAGCTTCCAGGGGGCGAATTCACCCCTCCACTTT. Full variable domain (outside the CDR3, taken from reference TRBV7-3 and TRBJ1-6): GAGVSQTPSNKVTEKGKYVELRCDPISGHTALYWYRQSLGQGPEFLIYFQGTGAADDSGLPNDRFFAVRPEGSVSTLKIQRTERGDSAVYLCASSFQGANSPLHFGNGTRLTVT.

The genes are TRBV6-1 and TRBJ1-1; D uncertain. Trimming stripped 5 bases from V and 4 bases from J, with 14 bases between. This CDR3 has 14 amino acids. Germline V gene data show CDR1 as MNHNS and CDR2 as SASEGT. The CDR3 DNA reads as TGTGCCAGCAGTCTCCCGCGTTTTGGCACTGAAGCTTTCTTT. Translated, it gives CASSLPRFGTEAFF.

The chain combines TRBV2 with TRBJ2-6; D is unclear. Trimming took off 2 bases at V and 2 bases at J, with 10 bases between the two ends. Germline CDR1 is SNHLY and CDR2 is FYNNEI. CDR3 length: 16 residues. The CDR3 region has the DNA TGTGCCAGCAGTGAACCCGGGCTAACTGGGGCCAACGTCCTGACTTTC. Amino acids: CASSEPGLTGANVLTF.

In its sample, this clone was seen once. This chain links TRBV5-4 with TRBJ2-7; either TRBD1 or TRBD2 may supply D (5 bases each). The CDR3 runs to 15 residues. The ends were cut back, 4 bases at V and 4 bases at J, with 18 bases in the middle. CDR1 is SGHNT, CDR2 YYREEE, per germline (reference sequence). The CDR3 spells CASSATDSGGYEQYF. The CDR3 nucleotides read TGTGCCAGCAGCGCAACCGACAGCGGTGGATACGAGCAGTACTTC. The full variable domain, its missing parts supplied by reference TRBV5-4 and TRBJ2-7, is ETGVTQSPTHLIKTRGQQVTLRCSSQSGHNTVSWYQQALGQGPQFIFQYYREEENGRGNFPPRFSGLQFPNYSSELNVNALELDDSALYLCASSATDSGGYEQYFGPGTRLTVT.

The chain recombines TRBV5-1 with TRBJ2-5, with 8 bases aligning to TRBD2. Trimming took 4 bases from V and 5 from J; bases not matched to a gene: 10. The germline CDR1 and CDR2 sequences are SGHRS and YFSETQ. The CDR3 is 15 residues long. CDR3 sequence (DNA): TGCGCCAGCAGCCCCGGACTAGCAAGCACGGAGACCCAGTACTTC. Translation: CASSPGLASTETQYF.

V gene TRBV5-1 combines with J gene TRBJ2-1, with unresolved D. Germline V gene lookup returns CDR1 SGHRS and CDR2 YFSETQ. The germline V and J ends were trimmed by 1 base and 6 bases, with 11 bases remaining between them. The CDR3 runs 14 residues. The CDR3 here is CASSLRAQGNEQFF. The CDR3 DNA follows: TGCGCCAGCAGCTTGCGGGCCCAAGGCAATGAGCAGTTCTTC.

V is TRBV5-8 and J is TRBJ1-4; D is possibly TRBD1 (5 bases). V was cut by 0 bases and J by 0 bases, with 9 bases left in between. The CDR3 has 16 residues. The germline CDR1 and CDR2 sequences are SGHTS and YDEGEE. The chain's CDR3 is CASSLGDGATNEKLFF. CDR3 sequence (DNA): TGTGCCAGCAGCTTGGGGGACGGTGCAACTAATGAAAAACTGTTTTTT.

V is TRBV4-1 and J is TRBJ2-3; tentatively, D is TRBD1 or TRBD2 (6 bases each). CDR3 length: 16 residues. The ends were cut back, 0 bases at V and 5 bases at J, with 15 bases in the middle. From germline, CDR1 is MGHRA and CDR2 YSYEKL. CDR3 in DNA: TGCGCCAGCAGCCAAGATCGGGGGCACCGGGGAGATACGCAGTATTTT. It codes for CASSQDRGHRGDTQYF.

The rearrangement uses TRBV30 and TRBJ1-1; 10 positions match TRBD1. V shed 5 bases, J shed 4 bases, and the junction held 7 bases outside the gene matches. The CDR3 spans 14 residues. CDR1 and CDR2 from the germline V gene are GTSNPN and SVGIG (reference sequence). The CDR3 reads CAWGQGVYSTEAFF. The CDR3 region has the DNA TGTGCCTGGGGACAGGGGGTATATAGCACTGAAGCTTTCTTT.

The chain recombines TRBV7-2 with TRBJ1-2; unclear D gene. Germline assignment: CDR1 SGHTA and CDR2 FQGNSA. The length of the CDR3 is 15 residues. V was pared by 1 base and J by 0 bases, with 9 bases between. The CDR3 bases are TGTGCCAGCAGCTTAGAGTCCCAGGCTAACTATGGCTACACCTTC. It encodes CASSLESQANYGYTF.

The V call is TRBV13, the J call TRBJ2-5; no definite D call. Trimming stripped 1 base from V and 3 bases from J, with 6 bases between. Per germline, CDR1 PRHDT and CDR2 FYEKMQ (reference sequence). The length of the CDR3 is 13 residues. CDR3 in amino acids: CASSLAEKETQYF. DNA of the CDR3: TGTGCCAGCAGCTTAGCAGAAAAAGAGACCCAGTACTTC.

This chain connects TRBV2 to TRBJ1-2; D gene unclear. Germline-derived CDR1 and CDR2 are SNHLY and FYNNEI. V lost 4 bases, J lost 4 bases, and 10 bases lay in between. The CDR3 consists of 13 residues. Here the CDR3 DNA reads TGTGCCAGCAGTGGAGGCGTTCTCTATGGCTACACCTTC. This codes for CASSGGVLYGYTF.

This clone was found once. The chain is built from TRBV9 and TRBJ2-1, with 11 nucleotides matching TRBD2. From germline, CDR1 is SGDLS and CDR2 YYNGEE. Trimming at V came to 4 bases and at J to 0 bases, leaving 15 bases not matched to a gene. This CDR3 region has 20 residues. CDR3 sequence (DNA): TGTGCCAGCAGCCCTGCGGGGCTAGCGGGGGGACGCTTCTCCTACAATGAGCAGTTCTTC. Encoded protein: CASSPAGLAGGRFSYNEQFF.